A selection of T cell receptor beta chains follows, all from one sample in a study of blood T cells in healthy people across ages. MiXCR was run by TCRdb on the 5' RACE reads, yielding one entry per CDR3 protein. The table includes some 1,000,000 distinct CDR3 sequences, almost 25% detected once. The sample also formed part of further work on T cells of mothers and their children.

The sequenced sample was blood. The receptor source for this set is a girl between 2 and 10 years old in good health. The CDR3 runs from the conserved cysteine through the conserved F or W. D genes are given only for firm matches. Clone size is stated in some rows and not others, as once, few, many or a class when expanded.

size,J,length,V,D,DNA,CDR3
.,TRBJ1-2,15,TRBV5-1,TRBD1,TGCGCCAGCAGCCTGGGACAGGAGACTAACTATGGCTACACCTTC,CASSLGQETNYGYTF
once,TRBJ2-1,16,TRBV29-1,TRBD2,TGCAGCGTTGCCCCGCGACTAGCGGGGACAAAAAATGAGCAGTTCTTC,CSVAPRLAGTKNEQFF
.,TRBJ2-1,13,TRBV4-3,.,TGCGCCAGCAGCCAAGAAGAGGAACCTCCGCGGTTCTTC,CASSQEEEPPRFF
.,TRBJ2-3,15,TRBV6-2/TRBV6-3,TRBD2,TGTGCCAGCATCCGGACTAGCGGTGGCACAGATACGCAGTATTTT,CASIRTSGGTDTQYF
few,TRBJ2-7,15,TRBV3-1,.,TGTGCCAGCAGCCCCCTCGGGGGCCCCTCCTACGAGCAGTACTTC,CASSPLGGPSYEQYF
few,TRBJ2-2,17,TRBV28,TRBD1,TGTGCCAGCAGTTTTGCGACAGGGCGTTCTCCCACCGGGGAGCTGTTTTTT,CASSFATGRSPTGELFF
.,TRBJ2-3,13,TRBV29-1,.,TGCAGCGTTGGGCCGGGGGCAGGGGATACGCAGTATTTT,CSVGPGAGDTQYF
.,TRBJ2-1,15,TRBV7-3,.,TGTGCCAGCAGACTGGGGGCGGGAAAATACAATGAGCAGTTCTTC,CASRLGAGKYNEQFF
few,TRBJ2-1,17,TRBV9,.,TGTGCCAGCAGCTTGGGAAGGGACGGGGACTCGTTCTGGGAGCAGTTCTTC,CASSLGRDGDSFWEQFF
once,TRBJ2-3,15,TRBV20-1,.,TGCAGTGCTAGATCAGCGGTCTTCCTCACAGATACGCAGTATTTT,CSARSAVFLTDTQYF
few,TRBJ1-4,14,TRBV12-3/TRBV12-4,.,TGTGCCAGCAGTTTAGCGGGGGAGCCTGAAAAACTGTTTTTT,CASSLAGEPEKLFF
.,TRBJ2-7,13,TRBV29-1,.,TGCAGCGTAGAGCCGATCACGGGAAACGAGCAGTACTTC,CSVEPITGNEQYF
few,TRBJ2-5,15,TRBV7-2,TRBD2,TGTGCCAGCAGCTTAAAAGCGGGGAACCAAGAGACCCAGTACTTC,CASSLKAGNQETQYF
many,TRBJ1-5,12,TRBV7-9,.,TGTGCCAGCAGCTTAGCCAATCAGCCCCAGCATTTT,CASSLANQPQHF
.,TRBJ1-6,14,TRBV6-5,TRBD1,TGTGCCAGCACCAGACAGGGCGGTAATTCACCCCTCCACTTT,CASTRQGGNSPLHF
.,TRBJ2-6,18,TRBV5-1,.,TGCGCCAGCAGCTTGGGGGCGGGGTATGGATCCGGGGCCAACGTCCTGACTTTC,CASSLGAGYGSGANVLTF
once,TRBJ1-1,13,TRBV12-3/TRBV12-4,.,TGTGCCAGCAGTCCAGGGGTGTTAGCTGAAGCTTTCTTT,CASSPGVLAEAFF
.,TRBJ1-1,14,TRBV29-1,TRBD1,TGCAGCACTCAGGGGGCGCGAATGAACACTGAAGCTTTCTTT,CSTQGARMNTEAFF
few,TRBJ2-7,15,TRBV11-2,TRBD1,TGTGCCAGCAGCCAAGACCGGGACAGGGAATACGAGCAGTACTTC,CASSQDRDREYEQYF
few,TRBJ1-1,13,TRBV7-9,.,TGTGCCAGCATTCAAGGGGAGAACACTGAAGCTTTCTTT,CASIQGENTEAFF
.,TRBJ2-1,16,TRBV29-1,TRBD2,TGCAGCGTTACACCCCCCGGACTAGCAGAAGGGAATGAGCAGTTCTTC,CSVTPPGLAEGNEQFF
.,TRBJ2-7,15,TRBV11-2,.,TGTGCCAGCAGCTCTCGGAACCGGGGTCCGGAAGAGCAGTACTTC,CASSSRNRGPEEQYF
few,TRBJ2-1,14,TRBV20-1,TRBD2,TGCAGTGCTACTCTAGCGGGAGTTGTAAATGAGCAGTTCTTC,CSATLAGVVNEQFF